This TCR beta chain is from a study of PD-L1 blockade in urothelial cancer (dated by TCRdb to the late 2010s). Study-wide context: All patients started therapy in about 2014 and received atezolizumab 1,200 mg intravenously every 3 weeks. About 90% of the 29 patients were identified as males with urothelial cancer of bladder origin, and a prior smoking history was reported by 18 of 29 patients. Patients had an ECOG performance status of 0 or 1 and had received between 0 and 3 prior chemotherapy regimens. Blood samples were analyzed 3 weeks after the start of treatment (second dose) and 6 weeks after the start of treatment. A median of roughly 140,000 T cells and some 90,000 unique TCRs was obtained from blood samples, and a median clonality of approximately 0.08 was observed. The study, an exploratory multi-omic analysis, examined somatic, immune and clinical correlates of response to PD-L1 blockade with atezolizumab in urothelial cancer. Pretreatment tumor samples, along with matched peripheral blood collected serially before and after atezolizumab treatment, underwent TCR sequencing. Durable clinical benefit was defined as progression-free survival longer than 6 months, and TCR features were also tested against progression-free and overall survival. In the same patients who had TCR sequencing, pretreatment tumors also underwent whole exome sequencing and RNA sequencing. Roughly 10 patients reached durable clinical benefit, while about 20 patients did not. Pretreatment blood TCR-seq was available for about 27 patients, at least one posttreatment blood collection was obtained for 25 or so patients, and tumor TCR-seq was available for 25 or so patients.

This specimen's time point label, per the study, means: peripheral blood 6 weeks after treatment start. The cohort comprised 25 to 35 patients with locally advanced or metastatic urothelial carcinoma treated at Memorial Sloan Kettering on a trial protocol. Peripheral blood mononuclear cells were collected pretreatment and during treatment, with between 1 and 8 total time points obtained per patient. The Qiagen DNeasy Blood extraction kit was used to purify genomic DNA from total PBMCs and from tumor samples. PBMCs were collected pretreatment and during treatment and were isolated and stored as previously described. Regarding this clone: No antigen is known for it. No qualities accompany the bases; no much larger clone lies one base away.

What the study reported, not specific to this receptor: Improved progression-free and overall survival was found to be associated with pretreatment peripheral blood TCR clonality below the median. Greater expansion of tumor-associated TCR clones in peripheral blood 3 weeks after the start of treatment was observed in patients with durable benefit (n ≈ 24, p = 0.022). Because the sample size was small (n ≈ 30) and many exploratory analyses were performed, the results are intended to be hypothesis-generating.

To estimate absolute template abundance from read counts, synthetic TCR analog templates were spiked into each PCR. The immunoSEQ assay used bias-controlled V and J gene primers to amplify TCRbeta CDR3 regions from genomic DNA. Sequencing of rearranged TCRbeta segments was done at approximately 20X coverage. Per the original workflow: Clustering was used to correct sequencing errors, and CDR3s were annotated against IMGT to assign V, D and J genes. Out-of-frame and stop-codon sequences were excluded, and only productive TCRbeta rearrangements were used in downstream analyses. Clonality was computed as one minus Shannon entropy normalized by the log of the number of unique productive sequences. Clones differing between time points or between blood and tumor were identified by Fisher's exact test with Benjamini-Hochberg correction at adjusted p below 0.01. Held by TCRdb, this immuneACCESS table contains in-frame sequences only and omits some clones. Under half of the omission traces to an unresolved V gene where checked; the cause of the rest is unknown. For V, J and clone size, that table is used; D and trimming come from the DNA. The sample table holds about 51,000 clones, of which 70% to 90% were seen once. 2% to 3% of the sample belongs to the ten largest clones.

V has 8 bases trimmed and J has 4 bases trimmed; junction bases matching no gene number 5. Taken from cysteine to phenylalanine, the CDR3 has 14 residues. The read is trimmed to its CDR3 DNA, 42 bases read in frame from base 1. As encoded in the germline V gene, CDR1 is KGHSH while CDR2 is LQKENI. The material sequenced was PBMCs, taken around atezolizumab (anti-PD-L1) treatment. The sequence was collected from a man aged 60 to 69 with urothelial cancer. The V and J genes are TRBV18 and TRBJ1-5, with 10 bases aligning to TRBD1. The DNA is TGTGCCAGCGCAGAGGGACAGGGGAATCAGCCCCAGCATTTT. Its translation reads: CASAEGQGNQPQHF.